The 5 T cell receptor beta chains in this list originate from one sample, sequenced in a study of cytomegalovirus exposure and HLA in healthy donors. The PCR employed 60 Vbeta primers together with 13 Jbeta primers. Data came from immunoSEQ multiplex PCR; TCRdb stores just in-frame clones and leaves some out. The sample includes around 150,000 clones, 70% to 90% seen only once; the top ten take about 0.9%. Input material: PBMCs. These receptors were obtained from a woman aged 30 to 39 in good health and CMV-seronegative.

The gene calls are TRBV2 and TRBJ1-3; TRBD1 matches at 7 bases. With V trimmed by 5 bases and J by 4 bases, 14 bases remained unmatched. There are 17 residues in the CDR3. Per germline, CDR1 SNHLY and CDR2 FYNNEI. CDR3 nucleotide sequence: TGTGCCAGCAGTCCCCTCAGGGGGATCTCTTCGGGAAACACCATATATTTT. This encodes CASSPLRGISSGNTIYF.

CDR3 sequence (DNA): TGTGCCAGCAGTCAGGGGGTAGGAACTAATGAAAAACTGTTTTTT. Its translation: CASSQGVGTNEKLFF. The gene calls are TRBV7-2 and TRBJ1-4; TRBD1 aligns across 7 bases. Germline trimming cut 6 bases from V and 1 base from J; bases unmatched to any gene: 5. The CDR3 is made up of 15 amino acids. The germline gives CDR1 SGHTA, CDR2 FQGNSA.

This chain links TRBV6-6 with TRBJ1-2; D gene uncertain. Trimming left V 0 bases short and J 4 bases short, with 6 bases between. Germline V CDR1 and CDR2: MNHNY, SVGAGI (reference sequence). This CDR3 comprises 13 residues. CDR3 amino acids: CASSYSNGYGYTF. CDR3 nucleotides: TGTGCCAGCAGTTACTCGAACGGCTATGGCTACACCTTC.

This rearrangement joins TRBV5-4 to TRBJ1-2, with 8 bases fitting TRBD1. The CDR3 sequence is 14 residues long. The J segment lost 4 bases and the V segment lost 3 bases, leaving 5 bases of the junction unmatched. Germline V gene data show CDR1 as SGHNT and CDR2 as YYREEE (reference sequence). CDR3 sequence reads: CASSSLTGGYGYTF. The CDR3 DNA is TGTGCCAGCAGCTCGTTAACAGGGGGCTATGGCTACACCTTC.

This chain links TRBV9 with TRBJ2-4, with 7 bases that match TRBD2. The CDR3 runs to 17 residues. V lost 0 bases, J lost 6 bases, and 12 bases stayed unmatched. Per the germline V gene, CDR1 is SGDLS and CDR2 is YYNGEE. This CDR3 is CASSVVPPLAKGNIQYF. The CDR3 region has the DNA TGTGCCAGCAGCGTAGTGCCCCCACTAGCGAAGGGAAACATTCAGTACTTC.